The next 30 T cell receptor beta chains were all read from a single sample in a study of patients and donors after allogeneic stem cell transplantation. MiXCR, run by TCRdb on the RT-PCR reads, gives a single entry per CDR3 protein. Seen here are 800,000 to 1,000,000 distinct CDR3 sequences, approximately 19% observed once, and the top ten hold approximately 5.9%. Sequencing used blood, either unsorted or a sorted T cell fraction (not recorded which). Source of these receptors: a human donor who was either an allogeneic HSCT recipient or a stem cell or donor lymphocyte infusion donor (not recorded which). It is not recorded whose cells these are; they may come from a transplant donor.

This clonotype showed up many times. The CDR3 here is CASSLGLAGRGELFF. DNA of the CDR3: TGTGCCAGCAGCTTGGGACTAGCGGGACGGGGGGAGCTGTTTTTT. The chain uses TRBV5-8 and TRBJ2-2; 11 nucleotides agree with TRBD2. The trim removed 0 bases at V and 8 bases at J, leaving 3 bases unmatched. The CDR3 length is 15 residues. Germline V gene lookup returns CDR1 SGHTS and CDR2 YDEGEE. The complete variable domain, with remaining parts taken from reference TRBV5-8 and TRBJ2-2, reads EAGVTQSPTHLIKTRGQQATLRCSPISGHTSVYWYQQALGLGLQFLLWYDEGEERNRGNFPPRFSGRQFPNYSSELNVNALELEDSALYLCASSLGLAGRGELFFGEGSRLTVL.

This rearrangement joins TRBV27 to TRBJ1-1, with D maybe TRBD1 (6 bases). CDR1 and CDR2 (germline): MNHEY, SMNVEV (reference sequence). The CDR3 totals 15 residues. Deletions cut 3 bases from V and 0 bases from J, with 11 bases between. As DNA, the CDR3 is TGTGCCAGCAGTTTGGGGGGGGCCCTGAACACTGAAGCTTTCTTT. Amino acid sequence: CASSLGGALNTEAFF.

This clonotype has just a few counts. The chain has TRBV14 and TRBJ2-5, with a possible D match to TRBD1 (6 bases). CDR1 and CDR2 (germline): SGHDN, FVKESK. V was trimmed by 5 bases and J by 2 bases, leaving 15 bases between them. There are 15 residues in the CDR3. CDR3 loop: CASSERTGLQETQYF. The CDR3 nucleotides read TGTGCCAGCAGCGAACGAACAGGGCTACAAGAGACCCAGTACTTC.

The chain links TRBV12-3 or TRBV12-4 to TRBJ2-7, with D tentatively TRBD1 (6 bases). V gave up 5 bases and J gave up 4 bases, with 12 bases separating them. This CDR3 region has 13 residues. CDR3 sequence: CASSPTGKYEQYF. The CDR3 nucleotides read TGTGCCAGCAGTCCAACAGGGAAATACGAGCAGTACTTC.

In its sample, this clonotype was seen many times. The rearrangement links TRBV12-3 or TRBV12-4 to TRBJ2-7, with TRBD2 identical over 14 bases. The junction had 3 bases not matched to a gene; V was cut back by 5 bases and J by 0 bases. The CDR3 runs 16 residues. Written as DNA, the CDR3 is TGTGCCAGCAGTCCCGGGACTAGCGGGAGCTCCTACGAGCAGTACTTC. Translated, it gives CASSPGTSGSSYEQYF.

This clonotype has more than one count but fewer than ten. The rearrangement joins TRBV5-1 to TRBJ2-1, with a tentative D call TRBD2 (5 bases). The V end lost 6 bases, the J end lost 3 bases, and 10 bases lay between the germline ends. This CDR3 comprises 13 residues. The germline CDR1 and CDR2 sequences are SGHRS and YFSETQ. CDR3 nucleotide sequence: TGCGCCAGCATGGAGCGGAACTACAATGAGCAGTTCTTC. Its protein is CASMERNYNEQFF.

This rearrangement joins TRBV20-1 to TRBJ2-3; perhaps D is TRBD1 or TRBD2 (5 bases each). Germline V CDR1 and CDR2: DFQATT, SNEGSKA (reference sequence). The CDR3 has 17 residues. The V and J ends lost 0 bases and 4 bases respectively, with 20 bases between them. The CDR3 coding sequence is TGCAGTGCTAGAGATGGGGTGTTGGGGACGAAAGCAGATACGCAGTATTTT. It yields the protein CSARDGVLGTKADTQYF.

In this sample, this clonotype turned up a few times. The CDR3 here is CASNTLTSPEAFF. CDR3 sequence (DNA): TGTGCCAGCAACACCTTAACCTCCCCCGAAGCTTTCTTT. The rearrangement links TRBV28 to TRBJ1-1; no definite D call. The CDR3 totals 13 residues. Trimming shortened V by 7 bases and J by 8 bases, and 17 bases separated the two germline ends. The germline V gene encodes CDR1 MDHEN and CDR2 SYDVKM. Full variable domain (missing parts from reference TRBV28 and TRBJ1-1): DVKVTQSSRYLVKRTGEKVFLECVQDMDHENMFWYRQDPGLGLRLIYFSYDVKMKEKGDIPEGYSVSREKKERFSLILESASTNQTSMYLCASNTLTSPEAFFGQGTRLTVV.

This clonotype came up a few times. The chain has TRBV19 and TRBJ2-7; tentatively, D is TRBD2 (5 bases). Germline V gene data show CDR1 as LNHDA and CDR2 as SQIVND (reference sequence). The CDR3 is made up of 16 amino acids. Trimming stripped 1 base from V and 0 bases from J, with 13 bases between. The CDR3 region is CASSIVRRTASYEQYF. Written as DNA, the CDR3 is TGTGCCAGTAGTATAGTCCGCCGGACTGCCTCCTACGAGCAGTACTTC.

The sample holds a few counts of this clonotype. The rearrangement links TRBV20-1 to TRBJ2-7; 9 bases align to TRBD2. The trim removed 2 bases at V and 3 bases at J, leaving 5 bases unmatched. There are 14 residues in the CDR3. CDR1 and CDR2 from the germline V gene are DFQATT and SNEGSKA (reference sequence). The CDR3 nucleotides are TGCAGTGCTAGAACGGGACTAGCAGTCTACGAGCAGTACTTC. Its protein is CSARTGLAVYEQYF.

This clonotype was observed a handful of times. The chain has TRBV29-1 and TRBJ1-1, with D perhaps matching TRBD1 (6 bases). Germline V gene lookup returns CDR1 SQVTM and CDR2 ANQGSEA. The germline V and J ends were trimmed by 4 bases and 5 bases, with 17 bases remaining between them. This CDR3 has 14 residues. CDR3 nucleotide sequence: TGCAGCGTTGTCCGCACAGGGAAGGGGACTGAAGCTTTCTTT. Protein: CSVVRTGKGTEAFF.

The rearrangement joins TRBV7-9 to TRBJ2-2, with 7 positions matching TRBD2. CDR1 and CDR2 from the germline V gene are SEHNR and FQNEAQ (reference sequence). V lost 5 bases and J lost 6; bases outside the gene matches: 12. The CDR3 is 16 amino acids. CDR3 nucleotides: TGTGCCAGCAGCCTGGGGACTATCGCGCAGTCCGGGGAGCTGTTTTTT. Its translation: CASSLGTIAQSGELFF.

This clonotype has a handful of counts. This sequence joins TRBV7-8 and TRBJ1-1; perhaps TRBD1 as D (6 bases). Per germline, CDR1 SGHVS and CDR2 FQNEAQ. V gave up 4 bases and J gave up 8 bases, with 14 bases separating them. The CDR3 has 13 amino acids. The CDR3 sequence is CASSSRGGVEAFF. CDR3 in DNA: TGTGCCAGCAGCTCGAGAGGGGGAGTCGAAGCTTTCTTT. The whole variable domain, filled in from reference TRBV7-8 and TRBJ1-1, reads GAGVSQSPRYKVAKRGQDVALRCDPISGHVSLFWYQQALGQGPEFLTYFQNEAQLDKSGLPSDRFFAERPEGSVSTLKIQRTQQEDSAVYLCASSSRGGVEAFFGQGTRLTVV.

V usage is TRBV27 and J usage is TRBJ2-2; D is unresolved. The CDR3 has 14 amino acids. CDR1 is MNHEY and CDR2 is SMNVEV in the germline V gene (reference sequence). Deletions cut 3 bases from V and 0 bases from J, with 5 bases between. In nucleotides, the CDR3 is TGTGCCAGCAGTTTTATCTCGAACACCGGGGAGCTGTTTTTT. It is translated as CASSFISNTGELFF.

This clonotype was counted many times. This rearrangement joins TRBV29-1 to TRBJ2-3, with TRBD1 identical over 8 bases. V shed 6 bases, J shed 5 bases, and the junction held 10 bases outside the gene matches. The CDR3 has 14 amino acids. Germline CDR1 SQVTM, CDR2 ANQGSEA. CDR3 sequence reads: CSVGQAISIDTQYF. The DNA for the CDR3 is TGCAGCGTGGGACAGGCAATATCGATAGATACGCAGTATTTT.

The chain has TRBV20-1 and TRBJ2-3, with no clear D. Germline assignment: CDR1 DFQATT and CDR2 SNEGSKA (reference sequence). This CDR3 has 15 residues. The V end was cut by 6 bases, the J end by 1 base, with 17 bases between. The CDR3 coding sequence is TGCAGTGCGGCCGTAGACCAGCACGGCACAGATACGCAGTATTTT. Translated, it gives CSAAVDQHGTDTQYF.

This clonotype showed up many times. The rearrangement joins TRBV12-3 or TRBV12-4 to TRBJ2-7; 8 bases agree with TRBD1. The CDR3 has 12 amino acids. The V gene end was trimmed by 3 bases and the J gene end by 6 bases; junction bases not matched to a gene: 1. CDR3 nucleotide sequence: TGTGCCAGCAGTTTGGACAGGGCCGAGCAGTACTTC. Amino acids: CASSLDRAEQYF.

The chain combines TRBV12-3 or TRBV12-4 with TRBJ1-2, with unresolved D. V was clipped by 1 base and J by 14 bases, with 14 bases between them. The CDR3 is 12 residues long. The CDR3 loop is CASSLESGSLTF. CDR3 nucleotide sequence: TGTGCCAGCAGTTTAGAGTCGGGCAGCCTGACCTTC.

This clonotype occurred a few times. This chain uses TRBV6-5 with TRBJ1-2, with D tentatively TRBD1 (5 bases). The germline V gene has CDR1 MNHEY and CDR2 SVGAGI. The CDR3 loop spans 15 amino acids. V shed 1 base and J shed 8 bases, with 17 bases lying between them. The DNA of the CDR3 is TGTGCCAGCAGTTACTATGTTTTTGCGGGGGAGGGCTACACCTTC. Translated, it gives CASSYYVFAGEGYTF.

This clonotype was counted ten times or more. This chain connects TRBV4-1 to TRBJ2-3; possibly TRBD2 for D (6 bases). This CDR3 is 18 amino acids long. The germline V gene encodes CDR1 MGHRA and CDR2 YSYEKL. V dropped 3 bases and J dropped 2 bases, with 21 bases sitting between them. CDR3 sequence reads: CASSQSRAEGSVTDTQYF. CDR3 sequence (DNA): TGCGCCAGCAGCCAGTCTCGGGCGGAGGGTTCTGTCACAGATACGCAGTATTTT.

This clonotype has more than one count but fewer than ten. The chain employs TRBV20-1 and TRBJ2-7; D is tentatively TRBD1 or TRBD2 (6 bases each). The ends were cut back, 3 bases at V and 5 bases at J, with 17 bases in the middle. The CDR3 covers 14 residues. Germline CDR1 is DFQATT and CDR2 is SNEGSKA (reference sequence). CDR3 amino acids: CSARRGARRDEQYF. DNA for the CDR3: TGCAGTGCTAGGAGGGGGGCCCGGCGCGACGAGCAGTACTTC.

This clonotype was seen a few times. The rearrangement joins TRBV29-1 to TRBJ1-2, with D perhaps TRBD1 (5 bases). From germline, CDR1 is SQVTM and CDR2 ANQGSEA. V lost 3 bases to trimming and J lost 4 bases, with 9 bases between them. The CDR3 extends over 12 amino acids. The DNA of the CDR3 is TGCAGCGTTGACGGGGGGAGCTATGGCTACACCTTC. Translation gives CSVDGGSYGYTF.

This clonotype was counted a few times. The V call is TRBV5-1, the J call TRBJ1-2; D gene uncertain. The CDR3 totals 14 residues. Between the trimmed V and J ends, which lost 0 bases and 3 bases, there was a span of 9 bases. The germline CDR1 and CDR2 sequences are SGHRS and YFSETQ. Here the CDR3 DNA reads TGCGCCAGCAGCTTGGTAGGAATCGACTATGGCTACACCTTC. Translating it yields CASSLVGIDYGYTF.

This clonotype was found many times. V is TRBV12-3 or TRBV12-4 and J is TRBJ2-7; no clear D. The V end lost 1 base, the J end lost 7 bases, and 14 bases lay between the germline ends. The CDR3 is made up of 14 amino acids. CDR3 DNA: TGTGCCAGCAGTTTAGATGGTCTTAAACGGGAGCAGTACTTC. It specifies CASSLDGLKREQYF.

The chain has TRBV29-1 and TRBJ1-1, with a weak D call TRBD1 (5 bases). The CDR3 length is 13 residues. The germline V gene encodes CDR1 SQVTM and CDR2 ANQGSEA. V was trimmed by 6 bases and J by 0 bases, leaving 11 bases between them. The CDR3: CSVPRRVNTEAFF. In DNA form, the CDR3 reads TGCAGCGTACCACGCAGGGTGAACACTGAAGCTTTCTTT.

This sequence joins TRBV11-2 and TRBJ2-2; D perhaps matches TRBD1 (5 bases). CDR3 length equals 14 residues. Trimming removed 5 bases from V and 7 bases from J, with 14 bases in between. Germline assignment: CDR1 SGHAT and CDR2 FQNNGV. The CDR3 here is CASSGAAGFGELFF. The CDR3 coding sequence is TGTGCCAGCAGCGGGGCCGCCGGCTTCGGGGAGCTGTTTTTT.

This clonotype was seen a handful of times. The chain uses TRBV5-1 and TRBJ1-4; D gene ambiguous. From germline, CDR1 is SGHRS and CDR2 YFSETQ. V was shortened by 4 bases and J by 4 bases, with 17 bases between the two germline ends. CDR3 length: 16 residues. The CDR3: CASSPAMAMINEKLFF. CDR3 DNA sequence: TGCGCCAGCAGCCCCGCTATGGCGATGATTAATGAAAAACTGTTTTTT.

The sample holds one count of this clonotype. The chain is built from TRBV5-1 and TRBJ2-1; 7 bases are a match to TRBD2. CDR1 is SGHRS, CDR2 YFSETQ, per germline. V shed 7 bases and J 6 bases; nucleotides not matched to a gene: 13. This CDR3 is built from 15 residues. The CDR3 protein is CASLHGGTTSNEQFF. The CDR3 DNA sequence: TGCGCCAGCCTCCATGGCGGGACTACTAGCAATGAGCAGTTCTTC.

This chain joins TRBV11-3 and TRBJ2-2; 7 bases fit TRBD2. Per the germline V gene, CDR1 is SGHNT and CDR2 is YENEEA. V shed 5 bases, J shed 6 bases, and the junction held 12 bases outside the gene matches. The length of the CDR3 is 16 residues. This CDR3 is CASSISTAGSPGELFF. The CDR3 DNA reads as TGTGCCAGCAGCATCTCCACAGCGGGGTCCCCCGGGGAGCTGTTTTTT.

This chain connects TRBV7-2 to TRBJ1-5; tentative D call: TRBD1 (6 bases). The CDR3 has 15 residues. Germline lookup yields CDR1 SGHTA and CDR2 FQGNSA. Trimming pared 1 base from V and 6 bases from J, leaving 13 bases between. The chain's CDR3 is CASSLETGASQPQHF. DNA of the CDR3: TGTGCCAGCAGCTTAGAGACGGGGGCCTCTCAGCCCCAGCATTTT.